This T cell receptor beta chain is drawn from a study of blood T cell repertoires in COVID-19. Data came from immunoSEQ multiplex PCR; TCRdb stores just in-frame clones and leaves some out. The data show roughly 260,000 clones, with about 88% seen just once and roughly 3.9% held by the top ten. Unmatched junction bases numbered 4, after V lost 4 bases and J lost 7 bases. Germline CDR1 is SGHDT and CDR2 is YYEEEE. CDR3 size: 14 residues. What was sequenced was peripheral blood. The chain carries TRBV5-6 and TRBJ1-6; 8 bases match TRBD1. This receptor was taken from a man aged 55 to 70 who had recovered from COVID-19. The DNA for the CDR3 is TGTGCCAGCAGCCGATGGACAGGGAATTCACCCCTCCACTTT. It translates to CASSRWTGNSPLHF. Filled out from reference TRBV5-6 and TRBJ1-6, the complete variable domain reads DAGVTQSPTHLIKTRGQQVTLRCSPKSGHDTVSWYQQALGQGPQFIFQYYEEEERQRGNFPDRFSGHQFPNYSSELNVNALLLGDSALYLCASSRWTGNSPLHFGNGTRLTVT.